This T cell receptor (beta chain) was observed in a study of blood T cells in healthy people across ages. Study observations and caveats: Strong correlation existed between TCR beta diversity and naive T cell percentage.

Per sample, extraction of total RNA gave at least 6 micrograms in every case. This clonotype has ten or more counts. What it binds is not known. The CDR3 totals 15 residues. The germline gives CDR1 DFQATT, CDR2 SNEGSKA (reference sequence). V dropped 0 bases and J dropped 7 bases, with 18 bases sitting between them. A second PCR, run for about 7 to 11 cycles, used a sample-barcoded 5' primer plus a J-beta primer mix. TCRdb redid the calling of the 5' RACE reads with MiXCR, one entry per CDR3 protein. The sample records 1.5 million or so distinct CDR3 sequences, approximately 38% being singletons. Material: blood. The sequence derives from a woman under 30 in good health. J is TRBJ1-2 and V is TRBV20-1, with a weak D call TRBD1 (5 bases). The CDR3: CSAREPGTDWGGYTF. In DNA form, the CDR3 reads TGCAGTGCTAGAGAGCCCGGGACCGACTGGGGTGGCTACACCTTC.